The 23 T cell receptor beta chains given below trace back to one sample, sequenced in a study of OX40 agonist ivuxolimab in advanced cancers. Using immunoSEQ multiplex PCR, the repertoire was profiled, and TCRdb retains in-frame clones only, with some absent. The sample has fewer than 75,000 clones, about 85% seen once; the top ten hold 0.67%. Specimen: CD4+ or CD8+ T cells sorted from blood, collected in a trial of the OX40 agonist ivuxolimab. The receptors originated from an adult with an advanced solid tumor such as melanoma, head and neck, liver or kidney cancer.

CDR3 sequence (DNA): TGTGCCAGCAGTTCAAAAGAGACCCAGTACTTC. It codes for CASSSKETQYF. The chain recombines TRBV6-5 with TRBJ2-5; D remains ambiguous. CDR1 is MNHEY, CDR2 SVGAGI, per germline. The CDR3 covers 11 residues. Trimming stripped 4 bases from V and 3 bases from J, with 3 bases between.

In this sample, this clone turned up a few times. The V and J genes are TRBV28 and TRBJ2-3; D remains unclear. The CDR3 covers 11 residues. The V end lost 3 bases, the J end lost 2 bases, and 0 bases lay between the germline ends. From germline, CDR1 is MDHEN and CDR2 SYDVKM. For the CDR3, the DNA is TGTGCCAGCAGTTTCACAGATACGCAGTATTTT. It yields the protein CASSFTDTQYF.

The V gene is TRBV7-3, the J gene TRBJ1-2; 10 bases are a match to TRBD1. V dropped 5 bases and J dropped 7; count of bases not matched to a gene: 7. Germline loops: CDR1 SGHTA, CDR2 FQGTGA. The length of the CDR3 is 14 residues. CDR3 DNA sequence: TGTGCCAGCAGCCCGACGGGGACAGGGGTTGGCTACACCTTC. Its protein product is CASSPTGTGVGYTF. The variable domain in full, with the rest retrieved from reference TRBV7-3 and TRBJ1-2, is GAGVSQTPSNKVTEKGKYVELRCDPISGHTALYWYRQSLGQGPEFLIYFQGTGAADDSGLPNDRFFAVRPEGSVSTLKIQRTERGDSAVYLCASSPTGTGVGYTFGSGTRLTVV.

The chain couples TRBV11-2 to TRBJ2-3, with 8 bases aligning to TRBD1. CDR1 is SGHAT and CDR2 is FQNNGV in the germline V gene. Germline trimming cut 5 bases from V and 4 bases from J; bases unmatched to any gene: 11. The CDR3 is 16 amino acids. As DNA, the CDR3 is TGTGCCAGCAGCGGATGGACAGGGTCTTTGGCAGATACGCAGTATTTT. Translation: CASSGWTGSLADTQYF.

The V call is TRBV30, the J call TRBJ2-1, with TRBD2 matching 8 bases. Germline CDR1 reads GTSNPN; CDR2 reads SVGIG (reference sequence). With V trimmed by 8 bases and J by 9 bases, 6 bases remained unmatched. The CDR3 loop spans 11 amino acids. The CDR3 loop is CAGRGGLEQFF. As DNA, the CDR3 is TGTGCCGGCCGGGGGGGCCTTGAGCAGTTCTTC.

The chain recombines TRBV5-4 with TRBJ2-7; 11 nucleotides align to TRBD2. CDR3 size: 15 residues. Trimming at V came to 5 bases and at J to 2 bases, leaving 6 bases not matched to a gene. CDR1 is SGHNT, CDR2 YYREEE, per germline (reference sequence). The CDR3 loop is CASRTGLAETYEQYF. In DNA, the CDR3 is TGTGCCAGCAGGACGGGACTAGCGGAAACCTACGAGCAGTACTTC. The variable domain in full, completed from reference TRBV5-4 and TRBJ2-7, reads ETGVTQSPTHLIKTRGQQVTLRCSSQSGHNTVSWYQQALGQGPQFIFQYYREEENGRGNFPPRFSGLQFPNYSSELNVNALELDDSALYLCASRTGLAETYEQYFGPGTRLTVT.

The V call is TRBV19, the J call TRBJ1-1, with no clear D. Trimming shortened V by 3 bases and J by 0 bases, and 8 bases separated the two germline ends. CDR1 and CDR2 from the germline V gene are LNHDA and SQIVND (reference sequence). The CDR3 is 14 residues long. CDR3 DNA sequence: TGTGCCAGTAGTATTGGGCACCTGAACACTGAAGCTTTCTTT. Translation gives CASSIGHLNTEAFF.

This rearrangement joins TRBV7-2 to TRBJ1-3; 8 bases line up with TRBD1. The ends lost 4 bases at V and 4 bases at J; junction bases unmatched: 18. Germline CDR1 and CDR2: SGHTA and FQGNSA. The CDR3 is 19 residues long. CDR3 sequence: CASSSRRRGAGGLGNTIYF. CDR3 nucleotides: TGTGCCAGCAGCTCCCGCCGAAGGGGGGCAGGGGGCTTGGGAAACACCATATATTTT.

This chain joins TRBV5-1 and TRBJ2-6; D ambiguous. The CDR3 consists of 14 residues. V was shortened by 4 bases and J by 1 base, with 6 bases between the two germline ends. CDR1 and CDR2 (germline): SGHRS, YFSETQ. In DNA form, the CDR3 reads TGCGCCAGCAGCCAGGATTCTGGGGCCAACGTCCTGACTTTC. Translated, it gives CASSQDSGANVLTF.

V is TRBV28 and J is TRBJ1-1; D is unclear. CDR1 is MDHEN and CDR2 is SYDVKM in the germline V gene. The CDR3 sequence is 13 residues long. V was clipped by 3 bases and J by 0 bases, with 5 bases between them. CDR3 sequence (DNA): TGTGCCAGCAGTTTGACACTGAACACTGAAGCTTTCTTT. It is translated as CASSLTLNTEAFF.

V usage is TRBV28 and J usage is TRBJ2-7; D is possibly TRBD2 (5 bases). The CDR3 contains 13 residues. The germline CDR1 and CDR2 sequences are MDHEN and SYDVKM. V was cut by 6 bases and J by 3 bases, with 12 bases left in between. The CDR3 sequence is CASSHGEYYEQYF. CDR3 in DNA: TGTGCCAGCAGCCACGGGGAGTACTACGAGCAGTACTTC.

J is TRBJ1-5 and V is TRBV7-9; no clear D gene. The germline V gene encodes CDR1 SEHNR and CDR2 FQNEAQ (reference sequence). This CDR3 spans 13 amino acids. V gave up 1 base and J gave up 0 bases, with 1 base separating them. The CDR3 sequence: CASSLDSNQPQHF. As DNA, the CDR3 is TGTGCCAGCAGCTTAGATAGCAATCAGCCCCAGCATTTT.

This rearrangement joins TRBV19 to TRBJ1-6; TRBD1 might be the D (5 bases). This CDR3 has 11 amino acids. Germline CDR1 reads LNHDA; CDR2 reads SQIVND (reference sequence). Trimming removed 5 bases from V and 15 bases from J, with 11 bases in between. The CDR3 DNA follows: TGTGCCAGTAGTCAGGGCCCGGTCCTCCACTTT. It specifies CASSQGPVLHF. Combining the CDR3 with reference TRBV19 and TRBJ1-6 gives the whole variable domain DGGITQSPKYLFRKEGQNVTLSCEQNLNHDAMYWYRQDPGQGLRLIYYSQIVNDFQKGDIAEGYSVSREKKESFPLTVTSAQKNPTAFYLCASSQGPVLHFGNGTRLTVT.

The gene calls are TRBV7-9 and TRBJ1-4; D gene unclear. CDR1 is SEHNR and CDR2 is FQNEAQ in the germline V gene (reference sequence). The CDR3 loop spans 14 amino acids. V lost 5 bases to trimming and J lost 3 bases, with 10 bases between them. CDR3 DNA: TGTGCCAGCAGCGCCCGGCCCTCTAATGAAAAACTGTTTTTT. Amino acid sequence: CASSARPSNEKLFF.

This clone was observed once. The V call is TRBV28, the J call TRBJ2-7; D gene unclear. Germline-derived CDR1 and CDR2 are MDHEN and SYDVKM. V dropped 6 bases and J dropped 6 bases, with 9 bases sitting between them. The CDR3 runs 11 residues. In DNA form, the CDR3 reads TGTGCCAGCAGCAAGTTTTCCGAGCAGTACTTC. Translation: CASSKFSEQYF.

The V gene is TRBV5-8, the J gene TRBJ1-5, with 7 bases matching TRBD1. With V trimmed by 2 bases and J by 6 bases, 5 bases remained unmatched. The CDR3 extends over 14 amino acids. The V gene's germline CDR1 is SGHTS and CDR2 YDEGEE. Written as DNA, the CDR3 is TGTGCCAGCAGCTTAAATACAGGGGTTCAGCCCCAGCATTTT. Translated, it gives CASSLNTGVQPQHF.

The V call is TRBV6-1, the J call TRBJ2-7, with 10 bases aligning to TRBD2. V shed 11 bases, J shed 7 bases, and the junction held 14 bases outside the gene matches. CDR1 is MNHNS and CDR2 is SASEGT in the germline V gene. This CDR3 is built from 14 residues. The CDR3 bases are TGTGCCTCCCTCCGGTTGGGACTAGCGAGGGAGCAGTACTTC. Its translation is CASLRLGLAREQYF.

The CDR3 sequence: CASSPSIGTIETQYF. Here the CDR3 DNA reads TGTGCCAGCAGCCCGAGTATCGGGACGATCGAGACCCAGTACTTC. The J gene is TRBJ2-5, the V gene TRBV9, with D perhaps assigned TRBD1 or TRBD2 (5 bases each). Looked up from germline, CDR1 is SGDLS and CDR2 is YYNGEE. Trimming stripped 4 bases from V and 5 bases from J, with 18 bases between. There are 15 residues in the CDR3.

The V call is TRBV7-9, the J call TRBJ1-2, with unresolved D. V lost 3 bases and J lost 3, with 8 bases in between. CDR3 length: 13 residues. Germline V gene sequence: CDR1 SEHNR, CDR2 FQNEAQ (reference sequence). CDR3 nucleotide sequence: TGTGCCAGCAGCTTGGGCGAGGACTATGGCTACACCTTC. Translating gives CASSLGEDYGYTF.

V is TRBV28 and J is TRBJ2-7, with a possible D match to TRBD1 (6 bases). Trimming removed 6 bases at V and 2 bases at J, with 17 bases between. The germline CDR1 and CDR2 sequences are MDHEN and SYDVKM. The CDR3 is 15 amino acids. As DNA, the CDR3 is TGTGCCAGCAGCCCAGGGGCGCCCCCGACCTACGAGCAGTACTTC. Amino acid sequence: CASSPGAPPTYEQYF.

Written as DNA, the CDR3 is TGTGCCACCTGGGACAGGGGAGGAGAGGAGACCCAGTACTTC. Its protein is CATWDRGGEETQYF. The J gene is TRBJ2-5, the V gene TRBV19; 10 bases line up with TRBD1. The CDR3 has 14 amino acids. V lost 10 bases, J lost 5 bases, and 10 bases stayed unmatched. Germline assignment: CDR1 LNHDA and CDR2 SQIVND (reference sequence). Full variable domain (remainder filled in from reference TRBV19 and TRBJ2-5): DGGITQSPKYLFRKEGQNVTLSCEQNLNHDAMYWYRQDPGQGLRLIYYSQIVNDFQKGDIAEGYSVSREKKESFPLTVTSAQKNPTAFYLCATWDRGGEETQYFGPGTRLLVL.

The gene calls are TRBV5-1 and TRBJ2-2; tentatively, D is TRBD2 (6 bases). V was pared by 0 bases and J by 4 bases, with 13 bases between. This CDR3 has 16 residues. Per germline, CDR1 SGHRS and CDR2 YFSETQ. CDR3 sequence (DNA): TGCGCCAGCAGCTTGGTTAGCGCGGGGAGCACCGGGGAGCTGTTTTTT. Amino acids: CASSLVSAGSTGELFF.

The gene calls are TRBV6-5 and TRBJ2-3; 8 positions agree with TRBD2. V lost 6 bases, J lost 5 bases, and 10 bases stayed unmatched. CDR1 is MNHEY and CDR2 is SVGAGI in the germline V gene. CDR3 length: 15 amino acids. In nucleotides, the CDR3 is TGTGCCAGCAGCCGAGTGACTAGCGTCGGAGATACGCAGTATTTT. It is translated as CASSRVTSVGDTQYF.